This TCR beta chain was recovered during a study of CD8 T cells in ankylosing spondylitis (dated by TCRdb to the late 2010s). With regard to the full study: To find TCR variants linked to disease, the study profiled T cell receptor beta repertoires in ankylosing spondylitis patients and healthy donors. In total, the full study cohort was made up of roughly 110 healthy donors and roughly 27 ankylosing spondylitis patients. Peripheral blood was sampled, and synovial fluid was also collected from ankylosing spondylitis patients.

TCRdb shows the sequencer as Illumina HiSeq 2500. Quantitative 5'-RACE with molecular barcodes was the method used to prepare the TCR beta libraries. In the original analysis: A new computational method based on a probabilistic model of VDJ rearrangement was used to identify disease-linked TCR variants. TCRdb trimmed public reads at Q25 via fastp, called clones via MiXCR and kept in-frame beta chains. Each record represents a unique CDR3 protein, reported with the most common genes and DNA among its rows. The V and J calls here are based on TCRdb, not the publication. This sample has 290,000 or so distinct CDR3 sequences in its table, and around 20% of those were observed once. The ten largest account for approximately 3.7% of the sample. From its cysteine to its phenylalanine, the CDR3 spans 18 amino acids. The retained sequence is limited to the CDR3, 54 bases, with the frame set at the first base. Deletion took 4 bases off V and 3 bases off J, with a span of 23 bases between the germline ends. For CDR1 and CDR2, the germline V gene lists SGHRS and YFSETQ.

What the authors observed across the whole study: A CD8+ phenotype was shown by the disease-linked clones, which were found at relatively low frequencies in peripheral blood. According to the report, matched synovial fluid samples from ankylosing spondylitis patients were significantly enriched for the disease-linked clones. Some motif variants had previously been reported in the synovial fluid and blood of reactive arthritis patients, which suggests shared mechanisms of disease initiation. A TCR beta motif of several highly homologous amino acid variants appeared characteristic of blood from ankylosing spondylitis patients.

There are a few counts of this clonotype. The specificity of this receptor is unknown. No base quality values were provided; no much bigger clone lies one nucleotide off. Sequencing used blood, either unsorted or a sorted T cell fraction (not recorded which). The chain is assembled from TRBV5-1 and TRBJ1-3; a tentative D match to TRBD1 spans 5 bases. The receptor was derived from a female donor with ankylosing spondylitis or in good health (not recorded which). The bases read TGCGCCAGCAGCGACCCATCGGGCGCCAGGGAGAATGGAAACACCATATATTTT. It codes for CASSDPSGARENGNTIYF.